This T cell receptor beta chain was obtained from a study of PD-1 blockade in classical Hodgkin lymphoma. Study-level information: Nivolumab 3 mg/kg was given intravenously every 2 weeks.

This CDR3 spans 14 amino acids. Germline CDR1 LGHNA, CDR2 YNFKEQ. The ends were cut back, 1 base at V and 1 base at J, with 8 bases in the middle. No patient escaped relapse after autologous stem cell transplantation, and brentuximab vedotin exposure varied. This clone counts as medium-sized. The antigen remains undetermined. Findings of the study overall: The causes of the repertoire differences, possibly disease activity or prior therapy, remain undefined. Newly diagnosed patients had baseline TCR diversity that was reportedly lower than that of healthy donors.

Method: immunoSEQ multiplex PCR; TCRdb's copy keeps in-frame clones and lacks some. There are 10,000 to 15,000 clones in the sample; around 80% occur only once, and 20% to 25% lies in the top ten. J is TRBJ2-7 and V is TRBV4-2; weak D call: TRBD1 (5 bases). The sample was peripheral blood mononuclear cells (PBMCs), taken at baseline. The TCR was taken from a human donor with classical Hodgkin lymphoma. For the CDR3, the DNA is TGTGCCAGCAGCCAAGTCCAGGGTTCCTACGAGCAGTACTTC. The encoded protein is CASSQVQGSYEQYF.